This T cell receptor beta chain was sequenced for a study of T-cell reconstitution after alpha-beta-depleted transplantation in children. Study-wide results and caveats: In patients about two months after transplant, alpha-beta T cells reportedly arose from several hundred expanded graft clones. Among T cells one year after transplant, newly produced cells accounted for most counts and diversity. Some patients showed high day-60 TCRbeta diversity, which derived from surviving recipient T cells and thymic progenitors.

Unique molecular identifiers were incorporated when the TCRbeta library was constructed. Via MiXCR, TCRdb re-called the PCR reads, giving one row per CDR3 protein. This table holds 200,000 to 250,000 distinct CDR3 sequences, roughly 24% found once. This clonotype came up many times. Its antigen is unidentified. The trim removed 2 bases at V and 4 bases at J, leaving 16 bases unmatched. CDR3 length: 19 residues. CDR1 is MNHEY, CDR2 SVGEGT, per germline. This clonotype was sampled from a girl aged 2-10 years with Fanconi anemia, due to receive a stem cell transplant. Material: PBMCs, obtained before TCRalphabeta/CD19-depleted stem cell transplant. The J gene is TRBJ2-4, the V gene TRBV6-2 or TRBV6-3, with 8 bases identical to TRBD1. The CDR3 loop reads CASSYPRVGRDRNKNIQYF. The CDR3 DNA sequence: TGTGCCAGCAGTTACCCCAGGGTAGGGCGGGACAGGAATAAAAACATTCAGTACTTC.